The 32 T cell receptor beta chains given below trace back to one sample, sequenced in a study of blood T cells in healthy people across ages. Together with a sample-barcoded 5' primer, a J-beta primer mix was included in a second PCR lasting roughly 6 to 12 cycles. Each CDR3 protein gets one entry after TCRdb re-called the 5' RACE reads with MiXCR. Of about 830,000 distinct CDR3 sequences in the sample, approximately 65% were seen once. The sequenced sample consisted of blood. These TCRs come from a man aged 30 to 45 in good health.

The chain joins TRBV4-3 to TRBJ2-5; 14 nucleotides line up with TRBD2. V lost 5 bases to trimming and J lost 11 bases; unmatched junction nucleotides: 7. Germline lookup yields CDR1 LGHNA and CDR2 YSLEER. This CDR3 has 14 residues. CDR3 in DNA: TGCGCCAGCAGCAGGACTAGCGGGAGGTCCGGGCAGTACTTC. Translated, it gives CASSRTSGRSGQYF.

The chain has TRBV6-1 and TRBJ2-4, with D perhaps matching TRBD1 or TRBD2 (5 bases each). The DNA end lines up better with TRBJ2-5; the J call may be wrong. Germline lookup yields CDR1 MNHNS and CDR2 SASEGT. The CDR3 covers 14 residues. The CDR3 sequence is CASIPGTVDETQYF. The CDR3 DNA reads TGTGCCAGCATCCCCGGGACGGTTGACGAGACCCAGTACTTC.

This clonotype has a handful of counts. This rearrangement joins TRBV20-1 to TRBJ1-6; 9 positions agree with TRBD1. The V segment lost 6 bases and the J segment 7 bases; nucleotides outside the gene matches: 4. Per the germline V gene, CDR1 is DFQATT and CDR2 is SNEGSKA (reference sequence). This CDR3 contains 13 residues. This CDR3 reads CSAPGQGNSPLHF. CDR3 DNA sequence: TGCAGTGCCCCGGGACAGGGCAATTCACCCCTCCACTTT.

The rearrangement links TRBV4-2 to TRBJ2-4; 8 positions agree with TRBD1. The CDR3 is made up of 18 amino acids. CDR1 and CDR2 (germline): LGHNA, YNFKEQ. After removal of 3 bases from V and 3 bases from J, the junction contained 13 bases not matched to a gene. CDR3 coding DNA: TGTGCCAGCAGCCAGCTACTCGGGGGACAGGATGACAAAAACATTCAGTACTTC. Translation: CASSQLLGGQDDKNIQYF.

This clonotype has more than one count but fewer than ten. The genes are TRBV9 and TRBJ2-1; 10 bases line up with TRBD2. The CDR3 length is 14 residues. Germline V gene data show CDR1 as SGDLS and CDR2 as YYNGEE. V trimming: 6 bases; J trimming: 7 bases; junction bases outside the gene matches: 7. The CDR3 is CASTASAGGNEQFF. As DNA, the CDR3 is TGTGCCAGCACCGCCTCAGCGGGGGGGAATGAGCAGTTCTTC.

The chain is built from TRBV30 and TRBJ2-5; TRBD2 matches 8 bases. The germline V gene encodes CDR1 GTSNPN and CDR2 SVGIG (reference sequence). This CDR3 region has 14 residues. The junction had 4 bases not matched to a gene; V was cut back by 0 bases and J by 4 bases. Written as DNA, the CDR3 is TGTGCCTGGAGTGTACGGCGGGGGGTAGAGACCCAGTACTTC. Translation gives CAWSVRRGVETQYF.

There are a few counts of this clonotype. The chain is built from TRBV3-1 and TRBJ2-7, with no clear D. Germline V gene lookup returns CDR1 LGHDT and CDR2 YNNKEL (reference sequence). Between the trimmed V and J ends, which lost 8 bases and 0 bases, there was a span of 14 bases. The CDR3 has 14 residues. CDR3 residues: CASGPTPNSYEQYF. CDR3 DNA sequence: TGTGCCAGCGGGCCGACACCCAACTCCTACGAGCAGTACTTC.

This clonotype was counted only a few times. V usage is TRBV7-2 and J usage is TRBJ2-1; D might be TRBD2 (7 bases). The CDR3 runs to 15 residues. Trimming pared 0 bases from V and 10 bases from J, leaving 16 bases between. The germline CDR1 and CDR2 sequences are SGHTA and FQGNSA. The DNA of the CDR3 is TGTGCCAGCAGCTTAGCGGGGGGGCGATTTGGGGAGCAGTTCTTC. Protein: CASSLAGGRFGEQFF.

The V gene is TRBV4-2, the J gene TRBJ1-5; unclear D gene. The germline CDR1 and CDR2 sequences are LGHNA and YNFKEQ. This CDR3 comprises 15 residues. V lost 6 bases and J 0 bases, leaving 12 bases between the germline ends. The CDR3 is CASRASPYSNQPQHF. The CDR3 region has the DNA TGTGCCAGCAGGGCCTCGCCGTATAGCAATCAGCCCCAGCATTTT.

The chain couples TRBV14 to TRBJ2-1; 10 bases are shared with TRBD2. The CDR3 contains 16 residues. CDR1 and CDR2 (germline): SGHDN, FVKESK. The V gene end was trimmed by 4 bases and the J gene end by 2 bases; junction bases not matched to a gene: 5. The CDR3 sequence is CASSPLSGGAYNEQFF. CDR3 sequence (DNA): TGTGCCAGCAGCCCGCTGAGCGGGGGGGCCTACAATGAGCAGTTCTTC.

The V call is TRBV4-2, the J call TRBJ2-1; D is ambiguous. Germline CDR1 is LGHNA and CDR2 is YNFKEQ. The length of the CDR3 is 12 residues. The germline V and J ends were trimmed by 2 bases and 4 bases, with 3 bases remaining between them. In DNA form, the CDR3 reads TGTGCCAGCAGCCAAAATTACAATGAGCAGTTCTTC. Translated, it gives CASSQNYNEQFF.

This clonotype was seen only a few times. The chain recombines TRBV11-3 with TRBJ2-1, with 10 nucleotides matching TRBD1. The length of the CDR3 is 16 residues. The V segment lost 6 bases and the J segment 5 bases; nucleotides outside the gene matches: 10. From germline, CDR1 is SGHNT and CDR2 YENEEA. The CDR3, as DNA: TGTGCCAGCAGGCGACCGGGACAGGGGCCCGACAATGAGCAGTTCTTC. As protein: CASRRPGQGPDNEQFF. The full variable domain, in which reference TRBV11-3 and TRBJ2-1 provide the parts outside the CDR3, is EAGVVQSPRYKIIEKKQPVAFWCNPISGHNTLYWYLQNLGQGPELLIRYENEEAVDDSQLPKDRFSAERLKGVDSTLKIQPAELGDSAVYLCASRRPGQGPDNEQFFGPGTRLTVL.

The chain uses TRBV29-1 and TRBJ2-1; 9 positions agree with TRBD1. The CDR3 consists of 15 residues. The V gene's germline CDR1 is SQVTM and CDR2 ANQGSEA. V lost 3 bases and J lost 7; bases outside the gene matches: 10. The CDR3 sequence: CSVEGTRDRVNEQFF. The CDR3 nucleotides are TGCAGCGTTGAGGGGACCCGGGACAGGGTGAATGAGCAGTTCTTC.

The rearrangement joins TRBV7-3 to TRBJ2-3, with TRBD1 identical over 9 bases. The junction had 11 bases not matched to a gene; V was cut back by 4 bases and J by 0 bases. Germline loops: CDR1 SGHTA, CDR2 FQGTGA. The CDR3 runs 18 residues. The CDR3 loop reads CASSSQQGAQGSTDTQYF. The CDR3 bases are TGTGCCAGCAGCTCTCAACAGGGGGCTCAGGGAAGCACAGATACGCAGTATTTT.

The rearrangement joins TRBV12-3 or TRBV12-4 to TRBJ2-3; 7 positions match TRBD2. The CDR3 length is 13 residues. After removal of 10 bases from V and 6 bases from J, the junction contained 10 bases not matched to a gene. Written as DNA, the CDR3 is TGTGCCACGGCCGGACTAGAATCCGATACGCAGTATTTT. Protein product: CATAGLESDTQYF.

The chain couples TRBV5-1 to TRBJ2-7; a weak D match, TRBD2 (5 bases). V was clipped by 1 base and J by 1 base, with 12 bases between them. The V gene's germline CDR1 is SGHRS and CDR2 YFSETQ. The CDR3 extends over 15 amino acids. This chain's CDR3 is CASSLRVGSSYEQYF. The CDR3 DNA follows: TGCGCCAGCAGCTTGCGGGTGGGGAGTTCCTACGAGCAGTACTTC.

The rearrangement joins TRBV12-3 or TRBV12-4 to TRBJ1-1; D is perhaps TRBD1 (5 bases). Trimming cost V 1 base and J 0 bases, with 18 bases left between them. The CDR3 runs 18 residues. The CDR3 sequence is CASSLGPTAGRMNTEAFF. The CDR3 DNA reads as TGTGCCAGCAGTTTAGGCCCGACAGCTGGACGCATGAACACTGAAGCTTTCTTT.

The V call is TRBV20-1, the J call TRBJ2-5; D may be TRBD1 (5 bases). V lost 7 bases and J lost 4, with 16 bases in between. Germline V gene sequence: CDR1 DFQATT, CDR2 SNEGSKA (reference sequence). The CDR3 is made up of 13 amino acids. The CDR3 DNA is TGCAGTGTGATCGGGCAGGGTGGAGAGACCCAGTACTTC. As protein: CSVIGQGGETQYF.

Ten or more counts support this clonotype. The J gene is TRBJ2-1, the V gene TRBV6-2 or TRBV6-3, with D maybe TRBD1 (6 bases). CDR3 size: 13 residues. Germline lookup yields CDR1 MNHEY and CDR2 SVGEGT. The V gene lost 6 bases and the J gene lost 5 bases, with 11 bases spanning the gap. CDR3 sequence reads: CASSLDRHNEQFF. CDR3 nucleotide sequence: TGTGCCAGCAGCTTGGACAGACACAATGAGCAGTTCTTC.

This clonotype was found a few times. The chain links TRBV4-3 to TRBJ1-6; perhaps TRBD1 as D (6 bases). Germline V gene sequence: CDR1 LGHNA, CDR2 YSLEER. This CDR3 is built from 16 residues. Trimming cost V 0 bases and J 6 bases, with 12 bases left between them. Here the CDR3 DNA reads TGCGCCAGCAGCCAAGACGGGACATTGGGTAATTCACCCCTCCACTTT. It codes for CASSQDGTLGNSPLHF.

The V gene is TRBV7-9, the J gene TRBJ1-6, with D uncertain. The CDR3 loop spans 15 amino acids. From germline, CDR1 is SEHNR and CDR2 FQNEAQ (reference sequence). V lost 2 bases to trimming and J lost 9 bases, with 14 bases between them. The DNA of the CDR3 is TGTGCCAGCAGCTTAAATAGTCCGCGGGGTTCACCCCTCCACTTT. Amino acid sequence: CASSLNSPRGSPLHF.

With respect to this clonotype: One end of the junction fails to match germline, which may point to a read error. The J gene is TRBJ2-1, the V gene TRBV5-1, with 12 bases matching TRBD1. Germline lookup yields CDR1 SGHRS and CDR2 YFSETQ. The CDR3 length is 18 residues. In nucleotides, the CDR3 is TGCGCCAGCAGCTTGGGGACCGGGACAGGGGGCGCCTACAATGAGCCGTTCTTC. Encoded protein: CASSLGTGTGGAYNEPFF.

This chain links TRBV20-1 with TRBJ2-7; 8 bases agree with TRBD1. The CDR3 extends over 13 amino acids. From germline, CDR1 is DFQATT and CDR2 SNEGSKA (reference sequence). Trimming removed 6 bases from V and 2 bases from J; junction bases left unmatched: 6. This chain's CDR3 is CSATMGQAYEQYF. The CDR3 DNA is TGCAGTGCCACTATGGGACAGGCCTACGAGCAGTACTTC.

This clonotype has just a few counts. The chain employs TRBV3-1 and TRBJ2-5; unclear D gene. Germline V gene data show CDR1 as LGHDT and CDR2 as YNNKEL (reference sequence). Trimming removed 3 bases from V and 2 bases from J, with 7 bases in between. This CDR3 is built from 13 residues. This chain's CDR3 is CASSQSAQETQYF. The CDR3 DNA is TGTGCCAGCAGCCAGTCAGCACAAGAGACCCAGTACTTC.

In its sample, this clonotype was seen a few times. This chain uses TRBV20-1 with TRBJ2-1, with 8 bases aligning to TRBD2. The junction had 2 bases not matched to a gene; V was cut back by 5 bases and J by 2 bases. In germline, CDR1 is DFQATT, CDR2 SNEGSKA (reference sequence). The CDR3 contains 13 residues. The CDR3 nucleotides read TGCAGTGCTTCGGGGGGGCCCTACAATGAGCAGTTCTTC. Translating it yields CSASGGPYNEQFF.

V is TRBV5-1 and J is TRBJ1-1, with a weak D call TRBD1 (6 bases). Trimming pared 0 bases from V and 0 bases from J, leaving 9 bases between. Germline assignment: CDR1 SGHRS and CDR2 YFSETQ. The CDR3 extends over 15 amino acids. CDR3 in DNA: TGCGCCAGCAGCTTGGTTGGGGGCATGAACACTGAAGCTTTCTTT. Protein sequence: CASSLVGGMNTEAFF.

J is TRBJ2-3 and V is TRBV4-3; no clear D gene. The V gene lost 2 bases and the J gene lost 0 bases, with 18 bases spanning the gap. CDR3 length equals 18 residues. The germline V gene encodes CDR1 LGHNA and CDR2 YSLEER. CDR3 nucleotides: TGCGCCAGCAGCCAAAACCTCAGACCCCTCGGTAGCACAGATACGCAGTATTTT. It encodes CASSQNLRPLGSTDTQYF.

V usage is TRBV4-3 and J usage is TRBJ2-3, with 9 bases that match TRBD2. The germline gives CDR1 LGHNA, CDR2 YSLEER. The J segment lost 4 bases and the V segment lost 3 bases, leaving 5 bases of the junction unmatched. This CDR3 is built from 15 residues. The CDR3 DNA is TGCGCCAGCAGCCAGCGGGGGGGCGGATCAGATACGCAGTATTTT. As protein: CASSQRGGGSDTQYF.

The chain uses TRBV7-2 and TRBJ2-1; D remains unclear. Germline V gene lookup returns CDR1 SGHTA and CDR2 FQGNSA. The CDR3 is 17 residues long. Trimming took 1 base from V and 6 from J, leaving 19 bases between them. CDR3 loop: CASSLELVILPLNEQFF. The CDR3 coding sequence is TGTGCCAGCAGCTTAGAGTTGGTGATCTTACCCCTCAATGAGCAGTTCTTC.

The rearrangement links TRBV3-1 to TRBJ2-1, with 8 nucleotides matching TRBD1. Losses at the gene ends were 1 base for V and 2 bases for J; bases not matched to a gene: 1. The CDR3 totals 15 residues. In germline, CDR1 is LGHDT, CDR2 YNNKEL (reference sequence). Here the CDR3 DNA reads TGTGCCAGCAGCCAAGTACAGGGGGCCTACAATGAGCAGTTCTTC. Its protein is CASSQVQGAYNEQFF.

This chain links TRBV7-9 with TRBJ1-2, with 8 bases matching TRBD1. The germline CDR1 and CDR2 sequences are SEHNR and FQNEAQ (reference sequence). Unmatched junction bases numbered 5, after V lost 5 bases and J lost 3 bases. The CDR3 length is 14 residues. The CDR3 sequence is CASSTMTGDYGYTF. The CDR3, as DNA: TGTGCCAGCAGCACAATGACAGGGGACTATGGCTACACCTTC.

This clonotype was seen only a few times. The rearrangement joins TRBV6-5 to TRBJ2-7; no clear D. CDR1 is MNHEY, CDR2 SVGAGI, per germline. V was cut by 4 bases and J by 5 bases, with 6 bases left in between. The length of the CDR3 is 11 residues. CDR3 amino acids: CASSFRDEQYF. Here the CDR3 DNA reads TGTGCCAGCAGTTTTCGCGACGAGCAGTACTTC.